This TCR beta chain was identified during a study of tumor-infiltrating lymphocytes in oesophageal squamous cell carcinoma. The junction had 4 bases not matched to a gene; V was cut back by 5 bases and J by 5 bases. CDR1 is SGHTA, CDR2 FQGTGA, per germline. CDR3 length equals 13 residues. Each CDR3 protein gets one entry after TCRdb re-called the PCR reads with MiXCR. Here the sample spans about 11,000 distinct CDR3 sequences, around half being singletons. Material: esophageal tumor tissue. The TCR originated in a male donor with esophageal squamous cell carcinoma. The chain carries TRBV7-3 and TRBJ1-2, with 8 bases fitting TRBD1. The CDR3 protein is CASSAGQGYGYTF. The CDR3 region has the DNA TGTGCCAGCAGCGCAGGACAGGGATATGGCTACACCTTC.